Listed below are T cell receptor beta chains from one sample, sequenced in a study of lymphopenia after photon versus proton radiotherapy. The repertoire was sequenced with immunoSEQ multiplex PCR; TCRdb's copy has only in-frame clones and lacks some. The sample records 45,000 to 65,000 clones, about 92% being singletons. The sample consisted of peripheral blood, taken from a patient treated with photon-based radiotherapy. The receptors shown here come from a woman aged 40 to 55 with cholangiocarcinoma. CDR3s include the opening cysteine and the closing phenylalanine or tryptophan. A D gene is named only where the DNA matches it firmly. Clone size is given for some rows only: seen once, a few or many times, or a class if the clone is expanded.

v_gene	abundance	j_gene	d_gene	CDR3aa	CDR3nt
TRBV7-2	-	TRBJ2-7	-	CASSLGSPSEQYF	TGTGCCAGCAGCTTAGGTTCCCCATCCGAGCAGTACTTC
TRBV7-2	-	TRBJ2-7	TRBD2	CASSYISGSSYEQYF	TGTGCCAGCAGCTACATTAGCGGGAGCTCCTACGAGCAGTACTTC
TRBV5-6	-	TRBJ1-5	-	CASSRDGGQPQHF	TGTGCCAGCAGCCGCGACGGGGGTCAGCCCCAGCATTTT
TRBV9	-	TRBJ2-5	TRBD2	CASSVGSSGSLETQYF	TGTGCCAGCAGCGTAGGGTCTAGCGGGAGTCTTGAGACCCAGTACTTC
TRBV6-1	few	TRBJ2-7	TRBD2	CASSEIRFIGTSGRGEQYF	TGTGCCAGCAGTGAAATAAGGTTCATAGGGACTAGCGGGAGGGGTGAGCAGTACTTC
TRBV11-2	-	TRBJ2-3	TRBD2	CASSLDRTSGGTDTQYF	TGTGCCAGCAGCTTAGATCGGACTAGCGGGGGGACAGATACGCAGTATTTT
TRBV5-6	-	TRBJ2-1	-	CASSPGSSYNEQFF	TGTGCCAGCAGCCCCGGAAGTTCCTACAATGAGCAGTTCTTC
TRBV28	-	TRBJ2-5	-	CASSLSGDRLETQYF	TGTGCCAGCAGTTTATCAGGGGATCGATTAGAGACCCAGTACTTC
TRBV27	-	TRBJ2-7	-	CASRGDPVGEQYF	TGTGCCAGCAGGGGGGACCCGGTTGGAGAGCAGTACTTC
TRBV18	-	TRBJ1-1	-	CASYEQGNPEAFF	TGTGCCAGCTACGAGCAGGGAAATCCTGAAGCTTTCTTT
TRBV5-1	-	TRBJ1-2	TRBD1	CASSLEGTGGGGGYTF	TGCGCCAGCAGCTTGGAGGGGACAGGGGGAGGAGGAGGCTACACCTTC
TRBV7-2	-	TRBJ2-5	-	CASSLGGRETQYF	TGTGCCAGCAGCTTAGGAGGGCGCGAGACCCAGTACTTC
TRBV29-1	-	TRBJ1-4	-	CSAKRDLTEKLFF	TGCAGCGCAAAACGGGACCTTACCGAAAAACTGTTTTTT
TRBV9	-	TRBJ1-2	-	CASSGIGGTYGYTF	TGTGCCAGCAGCGGGATTGGGGGGACCTATGGCTACACCTTC
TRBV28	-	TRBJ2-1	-	CASSPPSPGYNEQFF	TGTGCCAGCAGTCCGCCTAGCCCAGGATACAATGAGCAGTTCTTC
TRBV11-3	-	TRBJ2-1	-	CASSLVSSDEQFF	TGTGCCAGCAGCTTAGTCTCAAGCGATGAGCAGTTCTTC
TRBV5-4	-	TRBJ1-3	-	CASSRPTGGPGNTIYF	TGTGCCAGCAGCCGCCCGACTGGAGGCCCTGGAAACACCATATATTTT
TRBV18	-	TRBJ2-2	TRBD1	CASSVPGTDTGELFF	TGTGCCAGCTCCGTACCGGGGACAGACACCGGGGAGCTGTTTTTT
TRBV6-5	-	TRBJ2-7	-	CASSYPRLVGGREQYF	TGTGCCAGCAGTTACCCCCGACTAGTGGGGGGCCGCGAGCAGTACTTC
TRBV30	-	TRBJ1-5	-	CAWSVAGGSQPQHF	TGTGCCTGGAGTGTGGCTGGGGGCAGTCAGCCCCAGCATTTT
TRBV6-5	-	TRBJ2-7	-	CASSYSGKQYF	TGTGCCAGCAGTTACTCGGGGAAGCAGTACTTC
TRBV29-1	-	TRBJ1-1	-	CSVRTSANTEAFF	TGCAGCGTCCGGACTTCAGCTAACACTGAAGCTTTCTTT
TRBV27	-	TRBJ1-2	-	CASSFSGKQRNGYTF	TGTGCCAGCAGTTTTTCAGGAAAGCAAAGGAATGGCTACACCTTC
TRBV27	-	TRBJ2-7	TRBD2	CASSLKSGIHEQYF	TGTGCCAGCAGTTTGAAGAGCGGGATACACGAGCAGTACTTC
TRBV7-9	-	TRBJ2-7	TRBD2	CASSWPGAGGDEQYF	TGTGCCAGCAGCTGGCCCGGAGCGGGAGGCGACGAGCAGTACTTC
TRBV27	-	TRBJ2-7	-	CASSLWGGDYEQYF	TGTGCCAGCAGTTTATGGGGCGGGGACTACGAGCAGTACTTC
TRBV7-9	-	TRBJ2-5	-	CASSLSEGETQYF	TGTGCCAGCAGCTTATCGGAGGGGGAGACCCAGTACTTC
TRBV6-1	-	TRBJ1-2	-	CASSERRESSGYTF	TGTGCCAGCAGTGAAAGAAGGGAATCATCCGGCTACACCTTC
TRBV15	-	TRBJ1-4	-	CATRQGTNEKLFF	TGTGCCACCAGACAGGGAACTAATGAAAAACTGTTTTTT
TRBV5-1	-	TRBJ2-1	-	CASSSEASTRNEQFF	TGCGCCAGCAGCTCGGAAGCCTCAACTAGGAATGAGCAGTTCTTC
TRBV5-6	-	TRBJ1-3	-	CASSLGAGNTIYF	TGTGCCAGCAGCTTGGGGGCCGGAAACACCATATATTTT
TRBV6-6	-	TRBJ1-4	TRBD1	CASSYTTGRGEKLFF	TGTGCCAGCAGTTATACGACAGGGAGGGGTGAAAAACTGTTTTTT
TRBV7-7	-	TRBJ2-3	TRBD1	CASSPVSGTGWASTDTQYF	TGTGCTAGCAGCCCCGTTTCCGGGACAGGGTGGGCAAGCACAGATACGCAGTATTTT
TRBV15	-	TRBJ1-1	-	CATSISRGGTEAFF	TGTGCCACCAGCATATCTCGGGGAGGCACTGAAGCTTTCTTT
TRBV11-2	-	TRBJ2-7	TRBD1	CASSLDWDSSYEQYF	TGTGCCAGCAGCTTAGATTGGGACAGCTCCTACGAGCAGTACTTC
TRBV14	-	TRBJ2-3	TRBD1	CASSQNRDRVKQYF	TGTGCCAGCAGCCAAAACCGGGACAGAGTGAAGCAGTATTTT
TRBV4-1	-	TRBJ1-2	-	CASSRVLGKVEGYTF	TGCGCCAGCAGCCGAGTACTAGGGAAGGTAGAGGGCTACACCTTC
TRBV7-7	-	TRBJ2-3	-	CASSLGGTITDTQYF	TGTGCTAGCAGCCTGGGGGGGACAATCACAGATACGCAGTATTTT
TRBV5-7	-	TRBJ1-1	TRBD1	CASSLVGQGAPVAAFF	TGTGCCAGCAGCTTGGTAGGACAGGGGGCACCTGTGGCGGCTTTCTTT
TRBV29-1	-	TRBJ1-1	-	CSVEPPSGLNTEAFF	TGCAGCGTTGAGCCTCCCAGCGGGCTGAACACTGAAGCTTTCTTT
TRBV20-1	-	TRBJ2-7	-	CSAAPQNPQYF	TGCAGTGCGGCCCCCCAGAATCCGCAGTACTTC
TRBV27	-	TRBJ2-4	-	CASSPLRGGMLSSGIQYF	TGTGCCAGCAGTCCCCTTAGGGGCGGGATGCTTTCGAGTGGGATTCAGTACTTC
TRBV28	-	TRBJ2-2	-	CASLPGAGPNTGELFF	TGTGCCAGCCTTCCCGGGGCAGGACCTAACACCGGGGAGCTGTTTTTT